This T cell receptor beta chain emerged from a study of T-cell memory formation after mild COVID-19. The study's findings and limits: Memory sampled before infection contained some responding clones, suggesting cross-reactive memory joined. CD4+ contracting clones were mainly CM and EM; CD8+ ones, EMRA. A second wave expanding day 15 to 37 was CD4+-biased; contracting clones were balanced.

V lost 2 bases, J lost 12 bases, and 17 bases lay in between. There are 14 residues in the CDR3. Germline V gene sequence: CDR1 SGHTA, CDR2 FQGNSA. In this sample, this clonotype turned up a few times. Its antigen is unidentified. TCRdb reprocessed the 5' RACE reads via MiXCR and lists one record per CDR3 protein. The data hold just under 550,000 distinct CDR3 sequences, with around 21% observed a single time. Material for sequencing was PBMCs or a T cell subset sorted from them (not recorded which). This clonotype originated in an adult woman who had mild COVID-19 (a few samples of this study predate the infection). Cell type and time point are not known. V gene TRBV7-2 combines with J gene TRBJ2-1; D is unclear. CDR3 residues: CASSLSGTPIGQFF. The CDR3 coding sequence is TGTGCCAGCAGCTTATCCGGCACCCCTATCGGGCAGTTCTTC.